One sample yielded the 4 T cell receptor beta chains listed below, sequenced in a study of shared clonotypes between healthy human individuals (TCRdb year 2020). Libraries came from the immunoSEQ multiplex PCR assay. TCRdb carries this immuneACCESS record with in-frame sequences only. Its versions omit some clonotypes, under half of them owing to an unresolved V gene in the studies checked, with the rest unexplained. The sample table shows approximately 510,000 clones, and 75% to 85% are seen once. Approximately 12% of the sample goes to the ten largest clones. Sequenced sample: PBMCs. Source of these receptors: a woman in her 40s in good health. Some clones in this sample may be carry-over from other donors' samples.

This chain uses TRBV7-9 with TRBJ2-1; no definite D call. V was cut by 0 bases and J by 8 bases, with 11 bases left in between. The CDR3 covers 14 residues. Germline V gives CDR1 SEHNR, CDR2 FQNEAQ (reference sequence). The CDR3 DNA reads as TGTGCCAGCAGCTTAGCGGTCCAAGATGATGAGCAGTTCTTC. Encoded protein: CASSLAVQDDEQFF.

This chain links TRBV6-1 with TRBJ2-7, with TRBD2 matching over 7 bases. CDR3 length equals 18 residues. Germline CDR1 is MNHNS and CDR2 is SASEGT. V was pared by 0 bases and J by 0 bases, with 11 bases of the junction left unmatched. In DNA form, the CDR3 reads TGTGCCAGCAGTGAAGCTGGCGGCTTTGGGACTATCTCCTACGAGCAGTACTTC. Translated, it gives CASSEAGGFGTISYEQYF.

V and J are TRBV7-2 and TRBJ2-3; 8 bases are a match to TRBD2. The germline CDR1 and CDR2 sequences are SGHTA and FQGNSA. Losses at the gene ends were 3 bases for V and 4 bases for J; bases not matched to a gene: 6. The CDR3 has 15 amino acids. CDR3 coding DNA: TGTGCCAGCAGCTTGGGGGTAGCGGGATCAGATACGCAGTATTTT. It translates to CASSLGVAGSDTQYF.

For the CDR3, the DNA is TGCGCCAGCAGCTTGGCGGGGGACGGGAATCAGCCCCAGCATTTT. This sequence encodes CASSLAGDGNQPQHF. This chain joins TRBV5-1 and TRBJ1-5; D is perhaps TRBD1 (5 bases). CDR1 is SGHRS, CDR2 YFSETQ, per germline. Deletions cut 0 bases from V and 4 bases from J, with 11 bases between. The CDR3 length is 15 residues. The full variable domain, in which reference TRBV5-1 and TRBJ1-5 provide the parts outside the CDR3, is KAGVTQTPRYLIKTRGQQVTLSCSPISGHRSVSWYQQTPGQGLQFLFEYFSETQRNKGNFPGRFSGRQFSNSRSEMNVSTLELGDSALYLCASSLAGDGNQPQHFGDGTRLSIL.